This T cell receptor (beta chain) is from a study of blood T cell repertoires in COVID-19 (dated by TCRdb to 2020 to 2022). At the level of the whole study: Samples covering the acute and convalescent phases of COVID-19 were provided by collaborators in the United States, Italy and Spain. The repertoires were made available in a free public database intended to serve as a resource for research on the immune response to SARS-CoV-2. Subjects who had been exposed to COVID-19, were actively infected with it, or had recovered from it provided the deeply sampled blood TCRbeta repertoires that made up the dataset. HLA class I and class II types, where available, came from metadata supplied by the sample provider rather than from assay-based typing. Samples came from the ongoing ImmuneRACE study (first 160 participants) plus 1,254 subjects from 6 global collaborators. The prospective study material was composed of cDNA or gDNA derived from T cells, B-cell-depleted T cells, or PBMCs. Sample metadata almost always included a de-identified subject ID, COVID-19 status, age in years and sex.

In the case of this clone: Its antigen is currently not known. No base-level quality is on record; no much larger clone is a single base apart.

Collaborating institutions collected whole blood in K2EDTA tubes following their own protocols. For TCRbeta analysis, collaborators shipped samples in one of three forms: frozen whole blood, isolated PBMCs, or DNA extracted from either of those sample types. TCRbeta CDR3 regions were amplified from genomic DNA by means of the immunoSEQ Assay, a bias-controlled multiplex PCR. For the original study's pipeline: Nucleated cell counts per sample were estimated from amplification of reference gene primers within the assay. To quantify the absolute abundance of each unique TCRbeta CDR3 rearrangement, sequence reads were collapsed and filtered. For each sample, productive Simpson clonality was calculated as the square root of Simpson's diversity index across productive rearrangements. The table was pulled from immuneACCESS by TCRdb, which kept in-frame rearrangements only. Such tables lose some clones; where checked, under half of the loss comes from unresolved V genes, and the rest has no known cause. That table gives V, J and clone size, and the DNA gave D and trimming. Within this sample are about 20,000 clones, with 89% of them counted one time only. Clones ranked in the top ten supply roughly 25% of the sample.

V gives up 0 bases and J gives up 3 bases, and the segment between their germline ends measures 12 bases. Looking up the germline V gene (reference sequence) yields CDR1 LNHNV and CDR2 YYDKDF. The CDR3 sequence holds 15 residues, the cysteine and phenylalanine included. CDR3 DNA is the only sequence kept; it has 45 bases, read in frame from the first base. General conclusions and limits of the study: Clinical and demographic metadata were provided uncurated, with the amount varying by source and participant.

Sequencing was performed on peripheral blood. The clonotype was recovered from a human donor with active COVID-19. The donor label of this sample is uncertain. The chain is assembled from TRBV15 and TRBJ2-7; matching of 5 bases hints at TRBD2 as the D gene. The DNA sequence is given as TGTGCCACCAGCAGAGATTTTCCGGGGTACTACGAGCAGTACTTC. Translated, this gives CATSRDFPGYYEQYF.